Presented here are 30 T cell receptor beta chains from one specimen sequenced in a study of post-analysis software for immune sequencing data. Study observations and caveats: About 5 TRBV segments, including TRBV5-6, TRBV5-1 and TRBV20-1, were more frequent in patients than controls.

Tagging with unique molecular identifiers was a feature of the TCR beta cDNA libraries. TCRdb redid the calling of the PCR reads with MiXCR, one entry per CDR3 protein. The data hold 380,000 or so distinct CDR3 sequences, with around a third observed a single time. Their target antigens are unknown. What was sequenced was blood. These TCRs come from a girl aged 5 to 17 with multiple sclerosis.

The rearrangement uses TRBV12-3 or TRBV12-4 and TRBJ2-1; the D gene is possibly TRBD1 (6 bases). The ends were cut back, 6 bases at V and 7 bases at J, with 16 bases in the middle. The CDR3 covers 14 residues. CDR3 sequence reads: CASSLGARGNEQFF. The CDR3 coding sequence is TGTGCCAGCAGCCTAGGGGCCAGGGGAAATGAGCAGTTCTTC.

The table lists this clonotype with a few counts. The chain combines TRBV7-9 with TRBJ1-5; D gene uncertain. This CDR3 contains 13 residues. Germline assignment: CDR1 SEHNR and CDR2 FQNEAQ (reference sequence). V was clipped by 1 base and J by 4 bases, with 5 bases between them. CDR3 sequence (DNA): TGTGCCAGCAGCTTAGTCCAGAATCAGCCCCAGCATTTT. Translated: CASSLVQNQPQHF.

The chain uses TRBV6-6 and TRBJ1-1, with 8 bases identical to TRBD1. Germline V CDR1 and CDR2: MNHNY, SVGAGI (reference sequence). Trimming cost V 1 base and J 7 bases; bases outside gene matches: 5. The CDR3 extends over 14 amino acids. CDR3 nucleotide sequence: TGTGCCAGCAGTTACTGGACAGGGAATAATGAAGCTTTCTTT. Protein: CASSYWTGNNEAFF.

This clonotype was detected a few times. The rearrangement joins TRBV15 to TRBJ2-5; 10 positions match TRBD2. V gave up 8 bases and J gave up 3 bases; unmatched junction bases: 6. The CDR3 spans 14 residues. Germline CDR1 is LNHNV and CDR2 is YYDKDF (reference sequence). The CDR3 region is CATASGGQEETQYF. CDR3 nucleotides: TGTGCCACCGCTAGCGGGGGCCAGGAAGAGACCCAGTACTTC.

This rearrangement joins TRBV4-1 to TRBJ2-7; D perhaps matches TRBD1 (6 bases). CDR3 length: 15 residues. Trimming took 1 base from V and 0 from J, leaving 10 bases between them. Germline V CDR1 and CDR2: MGHRA, YSYEKL. CDR3 sequence reads: CASSQAQGSSYEQYF. The CDR3, as DNA: TGCGCCAGCAGCCAAGCCCAGGGGAGCTCCTACGAGCAGTACTTC.

V is TRBV5-6 and J is TRBJ2-3; D remains unclear. With 3 bases removed from V and 1 base from J, the gap between germline ends came to 21 bases. The CDR3 is made up of 18 amino acids. CDR1 is SGHDT, CDR2 YYEEEE, per germline. CDR3 DNA sequence: TGTGCCAGCAGCTCTGTGGCGGCTATTCTCCGGGGCACAGATACGCAGTATTTT. Residues: CASSSVAAILRGTDTQYF.

The table lists this clonotype with a few counts. The chain employs TRBV7-2 and TRBJ1-2, with a weak D call TRBD1 (5 bases). The germline CDR1 and CDR2 sequences are SGHTA and FQGNSA. This CDR3 comprises 14 residues. Trimming removed 1 base at V and 4 bases at J, with 10 bases between. CDR3 residues: CASSLVAGPYGYTF. CDR3 in DNA: TGTGCCAGCAGCTTAGTAGCAGGGCCCTATGGCTACACCTTC.

The chain combines TRBV5-1 with TRBJ2-5, with 9 positions matching TRBD1. The germline V gene encodes CDR1 SGHRS and CDR2 YFSETQ. CDR3 length: 12 residues. V trimming: 7 bases; J trimming: 11 bases; junction bases outside the gene matches: 9. The CDR3 loop is CASRGDREKQYF. In nucleotides, the CDR3 is TGCGCCAGCCGAGGGGACAGGGAAAAGCAGTACTTC.

The V and J genes are TRBV6-1 and TRBJ2-3; TRBD2 aligns across 14 bases. The ends lost 6 bases at V and 7 bases at J; junction bases unmatched: 6. The CDR3 loop spans 15 amino acids. Germline CDR1 and CDR2: MNHNS and SASEGT. CDR3 coding DNA: TGTGCCAGCAGGCGGACTAGCGGGGGGCAAAATACGCAGTATTTT. Its translation is CASRRTSGGQNTQYF.

The sample holds many counts of this clonotype. This chain connects TRBV20-1 to TRBJ1-2, with 9 positions matching TRBD1. V was clipped by 6 bases and J by 6 bases; unmatched bases: 8. Germline CDR1 reads DFQATT; CDR2 reads SNEGSKA (reference sequence). This CDR3 has 13 residues. CDR3 nucleotide sequence: TGCAGTGCATATGGACAGGGGATTGATGGCTACACCTTC. Translated: CSAYGQGIDGYTF.

The chain recombines TRBV4-1 with TRBJ1-5, with TRBD1 matching over 8 bases. The germline CDR1 and CDR2 sequences are MGHRA and YSYEKL. The CDR3 sequence is 16 residues long. The V segment lost 3 bases and the J segment 3 bases; nucleotides outside the gene matches: 7. The DNA of the CDR3 is TGCGCCAGCAGCCAGTATGGACAGGGACCCAATCAGCCCCAGCATTTT. As protein: CASSQYGQGPNQPQHF.

The J gene is TRBJ2-1, the V gene TRBV28, with unresolved D. The CDR3 has 13 residues. V lost 4 bases to trimming and J lost 10 bases, with 14 bases between them. Germline lookup yields CDR1 MDHEN and CDR2 SYDVKM. The CDR3 loop reads CASSSHLGYEQFF. The CDR3 DNA follows: TGTGCCAGCAGTTCGCACCTAGGCTACGAGCAGTTCTTC. The full variable domain, in which reference TRBV28 and TRBJ2-1 provide the parts outside the CDR3, is DVKVTQSSRYLVKRTGEKVFLECVQDMDHENMFWYRQDPGLGLRLIYFSYDVKMKEKGDIPEGYSVSREKKERFSLILESASTNQTSMYLCASSSHLGYEQFFGPGTRLTVL.

Only a few counts were recorded for this clonotype. The J gene is TRBJ2-7, the V gene TRBV12-3 or TRBV12-4; D is possibly TRBD2 (7 bases). The CDR3 length is 14 residues. The V end was cut by 6 bases, the J end by 6 bases, with 18 bases between. The CDR3 DNA sequence: TGTGCCAGCAGCGACGGGGGGCCATCCCTCGAGCAGTACTTC. This encodes CASSDGGPSLEQYF.

This chain links TRBV5-1 with TRBJ1-2, with D tentatively TRBD1 (6 bases). The V and J ends lost 4 bases and 7 bases respectively, with 11 bases between them. Germline CDR1 reads SGHRS; CDR2 reads YFSETQ. The CDR3 consists of 12 residues. CDR3 sequence reads: CASSPGQTGYTF. The CDR3, as DNA: TGCGCCAGCAGCCCCGGACAGACTGGCTACACCTTC.

This clonotype appeared a few times. The rearrangement links TRBV6-5 to TRBJ2-4; D gene unclear. The CDR3 sequence is 16 residues long. V gave up 4 bases and J gave up 0 bases, with 13 bases separating them. The germline gives CDR1 MNHEY, CDR2 SVGAGI. As DNA, the CDR3 is TGTGCCAGCAGTTCCTTCGACTTCCTAGCCAAAAACATTCAGTACTTC. Translation: CASSSFDFLAKNIQYF.

The rearrangement links TRBV4-2 to TRBJ2-3, with 9 bases matching TRBD2. This CDR3 region has 19 residues. Trimming took 1 base from V and 1 from J; bases not matched to a gene: 12. In germline, CDR1 is LGHNA, CDR2 YNFKEQ. As DNA, the CDR3 is TGTGCCAGCAGCCAAGCGGGTAGCGGGGGCCAACTTGGCACAGATACGCAGTATTTT. It translates to CASSQAGSGGQLGTDTQYF.

V and J are TRBV7-2 and TRBJ2-5; D is ambiguous. The end of the DNA is better explained by TRBJ2-7, so the J call may be wrong. Germline lookup yields CDR1 SGHTA and CDR2 FQGNSA. This CDR3 has 16 residues. The CDR3: CASSLALATDLYEQYF. For the CDR3, the DNA is TGTGCCAGCAGCTTAGCGCTGGCTACAGACCTCTACGAGCAGTACTTC.

CDR3 nucleotide sequence: TGCAGTGCTAGAGGGGGACCGGTTTACGAGCAGTACTTC. It codes for CSARGGPVYEQYF. The V and J genes are TRBV20-1 and TRBJ2-7; D tentatively reads TRBD1 or TRBD2 (5 bases each). Germline V gene sequence: CDR1 DFQATT, CDR2 SNEGSKA (reference sequence). CDR3 length: 13 residues. The V end was cut by 1 base, the J end by 4 bases, with 11 bases between.

In this sample, this clonotype turned up a few times. This chain connects TRBV11-2 to TRBJ1-5; D gene unclear. Deletions cut 0 bases from V and 4 bases from J, with 4 bases between. CDR1 is SGHAT and CDR2 is FQNNGV in the germline V gene. The CDR3 length is 13 residues. The CDR3 nucleotides read TGTGCCAGCAGCTTAGATTGGAATCAGCCCCAGCATTTT. Protein: CASSLDWNQPQHF.

The rearrangement joins TRBV28 to TRBJ2-7; tentative D call: TRBD1 (6 bases). The V and J ends lost 6 bases and 3 bases respectively, with 15 bases between them. The CDR3 is made up of 14 amino acids. Germline-derived CDR1 and CDR2 are MDHEN and SYDVKM. This CDR3 is CASSLGGRNYEQYF. In DNA, the CDR3 is TGTGCCAGCAGCCTTGGGGGCCGCAACTACGAGCAGTACTTC.

In its sample, this clonotype was seen a few times. The chain uses TRBV11-2 and TRBJ2-7, with TRBD2 matching 14 bases. The end of the DNA is better explained by TRBJ2-5, so the J call may be wrong. CDR1 is SGHAT and CDR2 is FQNNGV in the germline V gene. This CDR3 has 16 amino acids. CDR3 region: CASSETSGGVTETQYF. The CDR3 nucleotides read TGTGCCAGCAGCGAGACTAGCGGGGGGGTTACGGAGACCCAGTACTTC.

The chain couples TRBV5-5 to TRBJ1-6; D perhaps matches TRBD1 (6 bases). Trimming shortened V by 0 bases and J by 12 bases, and 16 bases separated the two germline ends. The CDR3 has 15 amino acids. Germline V CDR1 and CDR2: SGHKS, YYEKEE (reference sequence). CDR3 loop: CASSLEGGMGIPLHF. The CDR3 region has the DNA TGTGCCAGCAGCTTGGAGGGGGGCATGGGTATACCCCTCCACTTT. The full variable domain, its missing parts supplied by reference TRBV5-5 and TRBJ1-6, is DAGVTQSPTHLIKTRGQQVTLRCSPISGHKSVSWYQQVLGQGPQFIFQYYEKEERGRGNFPDRFSARQFPNYSSELNVNALLLGDSALYLCASSLEGGMGIPLHFGNGTRLTVT.

The chain has TRBV6-5 and TRBJ1-2; a possible D gene is TRBD1 (5 bases). CDR3 length: 15 amino acids. V was trimmed by 8 bases and J by 1 base, leaving 17 bases between them. The germline V gene has CDR1 MNHEY and CDR2 SVGAGI. Here the CDR3 reads CASGPTGEYNYGYTF. In DNA form, the CDR3 reads TGTGCCAGCGGCCCAACAGGAGAATATAACTATGGCTACACCTTC.

This clonotype was seen many times. V usage is TRBV20-1 and J usage is TRBJ1-2, with 7 bases aligning to TRBD1. The CDR3 extends over 17 amino acids. Germline CDR1 and CDR2: DFQATT and SNEGSKA (reference sequence). V shed 3 bases, J shed 0 bases, and the junction held 13 bases outside the gene matches. The CDR3 bases are TGCAGTGCTAGGGAGGGGGCAGGGGAACCCGCTAACTATGGCTACACCTTC. It codes for CSAREGAGEPANYGYTF.

A word on this clonotype: At one end, the junction sequence differs from germline, possibly due to a read error. V usage is TRBV12-3 or TRBV12-4 and J usage is TRBJ1-1; possibly TRBD1 for D (6 bases). The length of the CDR3 is 14 residues. The CDR3 sequence: CASSIDRMNTEAFF. CDR3 nucleotides: TGTGCCAGCAGCATTGACAGGATGAACACCGAAGCTTTCTTT.

The chain links TRBV6-6 to TRBJ1-1; D unclear. The CDR3 loop spans 15 amino acids. Germline loops: CDR1 MNHNY, CDR2 SVGAGI (reference sequence). V was shortened by 6 bases and J by 7 bases, with 21 bases between the two germline ends. CDR3 residues: CASSLGKGSIGEAFF. The CDR3, as DNA: TGTGCCAGCAGCCTGGGGAAAGGGAGCATAGGTGAAGCTTTCTTT.

V usage is TRBV12-3 or TRBV12-4 and J usage is TRBJ2-3; 9 bases fit TRBD2. The CDR3 is 17 amino acids. The junction had 11 bases not matched to a gene; V was cut back by 3 bases and J by 4 bases. CDR3 nucleotides: TGTGCCAGCAGTTTCCCGCCGGGGCGGGGGGGACCAGATACGCAGTATTTT. Protein product: CASSFPPGRGGPDTQYF.

The V and J genes are TRBV5-1 and TRBJ2-1; 8 bases align to TRBD2. The CDR3 is 15 residues long. Germline loops: CDR1 SGHRS, CDR2 YFSETQ. V shed 2 bases, J shed 6 bases, and the junction held 7 bases outside the gene matches. DNA for the CDR3: TGCGCCAGCAGCTTCGGGGGGGGGCAACCCAATGAGCAGTTCTTC. This translates into CASSFGGGQPNEQFF.

This clonotype was detected only a few times. This rearrangement joins TRBV4-3 to TRBJ2-1; D perhaps matches TRBD2 (5 bases). Between the trimmed V and J ends, which lost 2 bases and 3 bases, there was a span of 11 bases. Germline CDR1 is LGHNA and CDR2 is YSLEER. CDR3 length equals 15 residues. The DNA of the CDR3 is TGCGCCAGCAGCCAATCAGCGGTTCGCTACAATGAGCAGTTCTTC. It is translated as CASSQSAVRYNEQFF.

The chain links TRBV7-9 to TRBJ1-2, with 8 bases matching TRBD1. CDR3 length: 13 residues. After removal of 8 bases from V and 7 bases from J, the junction contained 9 bases not matched to a gene. Germline values: CDR1 SEHNR, CDR2 FQNEAQ (reference sequence). The CDR3 DNA reads TGTGCCAGCTATCGAGGGACAGGTGGTGGCTACACCTTC. The encoded protein is CASYRGTGGGYTF.